Listed below are T cell receptor beta chains from one sample, sequenced in a study of vaccination and CD4 T cells after COVID-19. These TCRs are of unknown antigen specificity. Via MiXCR, TCRdb re-called the PCR reads, giving one row per CDR3 protein. This sample yields roughly 28,000 distinct CDR3 sequences, of which less than 80% are seen a single time; less than 20% belongs to the top ten. The sequencing here drew on CD4+ T cells from blood, cultured in vitro, taken after SARS-CoV-2 vaccination. All receptors derive from a human donor who received a COVID-19 vaccine. CDR3s include the opening cysteine and the closing phenylalanine or tryptophan. Each record gives: V gene, clone size, D gene, J gene, CDR3 DNA, CDR3 protein. A D gene is named only where the DNA matches it firmly. Rows give clone size only sometimes, using once, few, many, or a class for an expanded clone.

V: TRBV15
size: .
D: TRBD1
J: TRBJ1-2
DNA: TGTGCCACCAGCAGGAGGTCAACAGGGGCGGGATATGGCTACACCTTC
CDR3: CATSRRSTGAGYGYTF

V: TRBV7-8
size: .
D: TRBD1
J: TRBJ1-1
DNA: TGTGCCAGCAGCTTAGCGCAACAGGGGGCTGAAGCTTTCTTT
CDR3: CASSLAQQGAEAFF

V: TRBV6-1
size: .
D: .
J: TRBJ1-1
DNA: TGTGCCAGCAGAGGGGGAATATTGAACACTGAAGCTTTCTTT
CDR3: CASRGGILNTEAFF

V: TRBV15
size: .
D: .
J: TRBJ1-2
DNA: TGTGCCACCAGCAGGGTGTCGGACAGATCATACTACACCTTC
CDR3: CATSRVSDRSYYTF

V: TRBV11-2
size: few
D: TRBD1
J: TRBJ1-5
DNA: TGTGCCAGCAGCTTACAGGGACAGAGCAATCAGCCCCAGCATTTT
CDR3: CASSLQGQSNQPQHF

V: TRBV18
size: .
D: TRBD1
J: TRBJ2-1
DNA: TGTGCCAGCTCACCGTCCCGGGACAGGGTTTTCAATGAGCAGTTCTTC
CDR3: CASSPSRDRVFNEQFF

V: TRBV19
size: .
D: .
J: TRBJ2-2
DNA: TGTGCCAGTAGTATAGTTAGGGGGGGCCTATCCACCGGGGAGCTGTTTTTT
CDR3: CASSIVRGGLSTGELFF

V: TRBV7-8
size: .
D: .
J: TRBJ2-7
DNA: TGTGCCAGCAGCTTGGGGGGGGCCATCTACGAGCAGTACTTC
CDR3: CASSLGGAIYEQYF

V: TRBV27
size: .
D: .
J: TRBJ2-3
DNA: TGTGCCAGCAGTTTGTCGGTCCCTCTTACGCAGTATTTT
CDR3: CASSLSVPLTQYF

V: TRBV6-1
size: .
D: TRBD1
J: TRBJ1-6
DNA: TGTGCCAGCGGCCGGGACAGGGATCGGTCACCCCTCCACTTT
CDR3: CASGRDRDRSPLHF

V: TRBV20-1
size: .
D: TRBD1
J: TRBJ1-2
DNA: TGCAGTGCTGGGACAGGGGTCTATGGCTACACCTTC
CDR3: CSAGTGVYGYTF

V: TRBV12-3/TRBV12-4
size: .
D: .
J: TRBJ1-6
DNA: TGTGCCAGCAGCCGGCACCCGGAATCACCCCTCCACTTT
CDR3: CASSRHPESPLHF

V: TRBV12-3/TRBV12-4
size: .
D: .
J: TRBJ1-1
DNA: TGTGCCAGCAGTTCAGTAACGGCTGAAGCTTTCTTT
CDR3: CASSSVTAEAFF

V: TRBV7-2
size: .
D: TRBD2
J: TRBJ2-1
DNA: TGTGCCAGCAGGAATAGCGGGGGGGCGCATGAGCAGTTCTTC
CDR3: CASRNSGGAHEQFF

V: TRBV10-1
size: .
D: .
J: TRBJ2-5
DNA: TGCGCCAGCAGTGAGTCCGGCACCCCGGAGACCCAGTACTTC
CDR3: CASSESGTPETQYF

V: TRBV7-2
size: few
D: .
J: TRBJ2-3
DNA: TGTGCCAGCAGCCCCCGAACAGGTTACACAGATACGCAGTATTTT
CDR3: CASSPRTGYTDTQYF

V: TRBV11-3
size: .
D: TRBD1
J: TRBJ1-3
DNA: TGTGCCAGCAGCCGACAGGGCTCTGGAAACACCATATATTTT
CDR3: CASSRQGSGNTIYF

V: TRBV10-1
size: once
D: TRBD2
J: TRBJ2-3
DNA: TGCGCCAGCAGTGAGTTTGCCGGGGGGGCCAGCACAGATACGCAGTATTTT
CDR3: CASSEFAGGASTDTQYF

V: TRBV15
size: .
D: TRBD2
J: TRBJ2-7
DNA: TGTGCCACCAGCAGAGGCACTAGCGGGGGGCCTCCCTTTTACGAGCAGTACTTC
CDR3: CATSRGTSGGPPFYEQYF

V: TRBV6-1
size: .
D: .
J: TRBJ1-5
DNA: TGTGCCAGCAGTGAGGCCCGGTATAGCAATCAGCCCCAGCATTTT
CDR3: CASSEARYSNQPQHF

V: TRBV7-2
size: few
D: .
J: TRBJ2-3
DNA: TGTGCCAGCAGCTTAGAAGTTCTAGATACGCAGTATTTT
CDR3: CASSLEVLDTQYF

V: TRBV27
size: few
D: TRBD1
J: TRBJ2-5
DNA: TGTGCCAGCAGTTTAACGACAGGGGGGGCAGAGACCCAGTACTTC
CDR3: CASSLTTGGAETQYF

V: TRBV20-1
size: .
D: .
J: TRBJ1-5
DNA: TGCAGTGCTCGGGACCTCAATCAGCCCCAGCATTTT
CDR3: CSARDLNQPQHF

V: TRBV30
size: .
D: .
J: TRBJ2-5
DNA: TGTGCCTGGGCCCGGGGGTCTGAGGAGACCCAGTACTTC
CDR3: CAWARGSEETQYF

V: TRBV12-3/TRBV12-4
size: .
D: .
J: TRBJ2-2
DNA: TGTGCCAGCAGTTTAAAGGCAGGGGCGGCCACCGGGGAGCTGTTTTTT
CDR3: CASSLKAGAATGELFF

V: TRBV20-1
size: .
D: .
J: TRBJ1-5
DNA: TGCAGCGCTATCGGACAGATGAATAGCAATCAGCCCCAGCATTTT
CDR3: CSAIGQMNSNQPQHF

V: TRBV2
size: .
D: TRBD2
J: TRBJ2-5
DNA: TGTGCCAGCACTAGGACTAGCGGGGCAGAGACCCAGTACTTC
CDR3: CASTRTSGAETQYF

V: TRBV6-1
size: once
D: TRBD2
J: TRBJ2-5
DNA: TGTGCCAGCACGGTTAGCGGGGGGATTGACCAGTACTTC
CDR3: CASTVSGGIDQYF

V: TRBV6-1
size: few
D: .
J: TRBJ2-7
DNA: TGTGCCAGCAGTGAAGCGCCAGGTACTTCCTACGAGCAGTACTTC
CDR3: CASSEAPGTSYEQYF

V: TRBV12-5
size: .
D: .
J: TRBJ2-5
DNA: TGTGCTAGTGGTTTGGGCCAACGGGAGACCCAGTACTTC
CDR3: CASGLGQRETQYF

V: TRBV6-1
size: .
D: .
J: TRBJ1-2
DNA: TGTGCCAGCAGAAGGGCCTTAAACTATGGCTACACCTTC
CDR3: CASRRALNYGYTF

V: TRBV18
size: .
D: .
J: TRBJ1-1
DNA: TGTGCCAGCTCACCGGCAGGGCATGGGACTGAAGCTTTCTTT
CDR3: CASSPAGHGTEAFF

V: TRBV20-1
size: few
D: .
J: TRBJ1-1
DNA: TGCAGTGCTAGAGTCGCGTCGGGCCCGCGCACTGAAGCTTTCTTT
CDR3: CSARVASGPRTEAFF

V: TRBV2
size: .
D: TRBD1
J: TRBJ1-5
DNA: TGTGCCAGCAGTTATTCAGGGGGGCACGGTCAGCCCCAGCATTTT
CDR3: CASSYSGGHGQPQHF

V: TRBV7-6
size: .
D: .
J: TRBJ1-1
DNA: TGTGCCAGCAGCTTGGGACAGAACACTGAAGCTTTCTTT
CDR3: CASSLGQNTEAFF

V: TRBV29-1
size: .
D: .
J: TRBJ2-1
DNA: TGCAGCGTTCGTCCAGGGGGAGGGGATGAGCAGTTCTTC
CDR3: CSVRPGGGDEQFF

V: TRBV4-2
size: .
D: .
J: TRBJ2-5
DNA: TGTGCCAGCAGCACCATTCAAAGAGGAGAGACCCAGTACTTC
CDR3: CASSTIQRGETQYF

V: TRBV6-1
size: .
D: .
J: TRBJ1-2
DNA: TGTGCCAGCAGTGCGGCAGTAAACTATGGCTACACCTTC
CDR3: CASSAAVNYGYTF

V: TRBV2
size: .
D: .
J: TRBJ1-2
DNA: TGTGCCAGTGCCGCCGGGGCAGGCCCTGGCTACACCTTC
CDR3: CASAAGAGPGYTF

V: TRBV30
size: .
D: .
J: TRBJ1-2
DNA: TGTGCCTGGAGTGTACAGGCGCGTGGCTACACCTTC
CDR3: CAWSVQARGYTF

V: TRBV4-2
size: .
D: .
J: TRBJ1-2
DNA: TGTGCCAGCAGCCCCCCTCCAGGGATCTATGGCTACACCTTC
CDR3: CASSPPPGIYGYTF

V: TRBV27
size: .
D: .
J: TRBJ1-2
DNA: TGTGCCAGCAGTTCCCTGACAGGAACTGAAGGCTACACCTTC
CDR3: CASSSLTGTEGYTF

V: TRBV20-1
size: few
D: .
J: TRBJ1-1
DNA: TGCAGTGCTAGAGTCAGGAATCGGGGCGGCACTGAAGCTTTCTTT
CDR3: CSARVRNRGGTEAFF

V: TRBV11-3
size: .
D: TRBD2
J: TRBJ2-5
DNA: TGTGCCAGCAGCCCCGGGACTAGGGGGACCCAGTACTTC
CDR3: CASSPGTRGTQYF

V: TRBV7-2
size: once
D: .
J: TRBJ2-1
DNA: TGTGCCAGCAGCTTAGTGGGGGGCCTGAATGAGCAGTTCTTC
CDR3: CASSLVGGLNEQFF

V: TRBV7-9
size: .
D: .
J: TRBJ1-2
DNA: TGCGCCAGCAGCTTCACTAACTATGGCTACACCTTC
CDR3: CASSFTNYGYTF

V: TRBV19
size: .
D: TRBD1
J: TRBJ2-7
DNA: TGTGCCAGTGACCCAGCCGGGACAGGGCCCTACGAGCAGTACTTC
CDR3: CASDPAGTGPYEQYF

V: TRBV24-1
size: few
D: .
J: TRBJ2-7
DNA: TGTGCCACCAGTGATGCAGGGGGGCCCTACGAGCAGTACTTC
CDR3: CATSDAGGPYEQYF

V: TRBV6-1
size: .
D: TRBD1
J: TRBJ2-7
DNA: TGTGCCAGCCGAGACCCAGGCAGGGGGCGTTACGAGCAGTACTTC
CDR3: CASRDPGRGRYEQYF

V: TRBV5-1
size: few
D: .
J: TRBJ1-1
DNA: TGCGCCAGCAGCCCGACCACGAACACTGAAGCTTTCTTT
CDR3: CASSPTTNTEAFF

V: TRBV28
size: .
D: .
J: TRBJ1-2
DNA: TGTGCCAGCAGTTTATGGGCCAGGACCCCAACTAACTATGGCTACACCTTC
CDR3: CASSLWARTPTNYGYTF

V: TRBV10-3
size: .
D: .
J: TRBJ1-2
DNA: TGTGCCATCAGTGAGTCAAGGGAGGATGGCTACACCTTC
CDR3: CAISESREDGYTF

V: TRBV10-1
size: .
D: .
J: TRBJ2-7
DNA: TGCGCCAGCAGTCCGGGACCGAACTCCTACGAGCAGTACTTC
CDR3: CASSPGPNSYEQYF

V: TRBV6-1
size: .
D: .
J: TRBJ1-3
DNA: TGTGCCAGCAGTGAAGACGGGGGCGCCTCTGGAAACACCATATATTTT
CDR3: CASSEDGGASGNTIYF

V: TRBV19
size: .
D: .
J: TRBJ1-2
DNA: TGTGCCAGTAGTGCCTCCGGGGCAGGGATGGGTAACTATGGCTACACCTTC
CDR3: CASSASGAGMGNYGYTF

V: TRBV20-1
size: .
D: .
J: TRBJ1-1
DNA: TGCAGTGCTAAAAACCCGTCTGGTGGACCTGAAGCTTTCTTT
CDR3: CSAKNPSGGPEAFF

V: TRBV6-1
size: .
D: TRBD2
J: TRBJ2-7
DNA: TGTGCCAGCAGAGGCCGTCCGGGACTAGCGGGGCAGTACGAGCAGTACTTC
CDR3: CASRGRPGLAGQYEQYF

V: TRBV7-8
size: .
D: TRBD2
J: TRBJ2-1
DNA: TGTGCCAGCAGCCCTTCGGGACTAGCGGGGGCCGGTGAGCAGTTCTTC
CDR3: CASSPSGLAGAGEQFF

V: TRBV5-4
size: .
D: .
J: TRBJ2-3
DNA: TGTGCCAGCAGTGAAGGGCCCGGGACTGGCACGCAGTATTTT
CDR3: CASSEGPGTGTQYF

V: TRBV6-1
size: .
D: TRBD2
J: TRBJ2-3
DNA: TGTGCCACCAGGGCAACTAGCGGGTCGGGGGGCACAGATACGCAGTATTTT
CDR3: CATRATSGSGGTDTQYF